This T cell receptor beta chain was retrieved from a study of vaccination and CD4 T cells after COVID-19. Looking at the study overall: Post-COVID draws followed diagnosis by a median roughly 100 days (range 35 to 161). The peptides that stimulated the cells were overlapping spike peptides from SARS-CoV-2, HCoV-NL63, HCoV-OC43 and HCoV-229E.

The sample's treatment: 10-day PBMC culture with coronavirus spike peptide pools or control peptides (ViraFEST assay). ViraFEST enlarged antigen-specific T cell populations with peptide pools and afterwards sequenced TCRs. CDR1 and CDR2 (germline): SEHNR, FQNEAQ (reference sequence). There are 15 residues in the CDR3. V trimming: 4 bases; J trimming: 3 bases; junction bases outside the gene matches: 4. About this clonotype: Its specificity is not known.

Cultured CD4+ T-cell DNA underwent Oncomine TCR Beta short-read sequencing. Via MiXCR, TCRdb re-called the PCR reads, giving one row per CDR3 protein. The data show 20,000 to 25,000 distinct CDR3 sequences, roughly 71% seen once. The starting material was CD4+ T cells from blood, cultured in vitro, obtained after SARS-CoV-2 vaccination. The chain joins TRBV7-9 to TRBJ1-2; 11 bases map to TRBD1. The clonotype originates from a human donor who received a COVID-19 vaccine. The CDR3 DNA reads TGTGCCAGCAGCTCGGGACAGGGGGTTGACTATGGCTACACCTTC. It yields the protein CASSSGQGVDYGYTF.